These 17 T cell receptor beta chains share one sample of origin, sequenced in a study of T-cell memory formation after mild COVID-19. A single record per CDR3 protein comes from TCRdb applying MiXCR to the 5' RACE reads. The repertoire holds 350,000 to 400,000 distinct CDR3 sequences, with around a fifth as singletons. Sequencing was performed on PBMCs or a T cell subset sorted from them (not recorded which). The receptors were gathered from an adult woman who had mild COVID-19 (a few samples of this study predate the infection). Cell type and time point are not known.

The chain is built from TRBV5-1 and TRBJ2-5; possible D gene TRBD2, 5 bases. This CDR3 is 15 amino acids long. Trimming pared 5 bases from V and 5 bases from J, leaving 19 bases between. Germline CDR1 reads SGHRS; CDR2 reads YFSETQ. Written as DNA, the CDR3 is TGCGCCAGCAGGCCGTTCCCACTAGTTGGCGAGACCCAGTACTTC. Translating gives CASRPFPLVGETQYF.

The rearrangement uses TRBV7-2 and TRBJ1-4, with D possibly TRBD1 on 5 matching bases. V lost 0 bases and J 3 bases, leaving 8 bases between the germline ends. This CDR3 is 15 amino acids long. Germline CDR1 and CDR2: SGHTA and FQGNSA. The CDR3 reads CASSLAETANEKLFF. The CDR3 region has the DNA TGTGCCAGCAGCTTAGCTGAGACAGCTAATGAAAAACTGTTTTTT.

The CDR3: CASSRDSDNSNGYTF. In DNA, the CDR3 is TGTGCCAGCAGCCGCGACTCCGACAATTCTAATGGCTACACCTTC. The chain employs TRBV7-9 and TRBJ1-2, with unresolved D. Trimming cost V 5 bases and J 6 bases, with 19 bases left between them. The CDR3 covers 15 residues. Germline V CDR1 and CDR2: SEHNR, FQNEAQ (reference sequence).

This clonotype has just a few counts. The V gene is TRBV19, the J gene TRBJ2-1; D gene unclear. CDR1 is LNHDA, CDR2 SQIVND, per germline (reference sequence). V was clipped by 1 base and J by 4 bases, with 5 bases between them. The CDR3 has 13 amino acids. The CDR3 loop is CASSIGLYNEQFF. DNA of the CDR3: TGTGCCAGTAGTATAGGTCTTTACAATGAGCAGTTCTTC.

J is TRBJ1-4 and V is TRBV7-9; D gene uncertain. Trimming removed 4 bases from V and 8 bases from J, with 23 bases in between. In germline, CDR1 is SEHNR, CDR2 FQNEAQ (reference sequence). CDR3 length: 17 amino acids. The CDR3 sequence: CASSSTRRAAAGEKLFF. The CDR3 DNA sequence: TGTGCCAGCAGCTCCACCCGAAGGGCCGCCGCGGGGGAAAAACTGTTTTTT.

The chain couples TRBV7-2 to TRBJ2-7, with 8 bases that match TRBD2. The junction had 13 bases not matched to a gene; V was cut back by 1 base and J by 2 bases. The CDR3 sequence is 18 residues long. Germline lookup yields CDR1 SGHTA and CDR2 FQGNSA. CDR3 sequence (DNA): TGTGCCAGCAGCTTAGGGGTGTCCGGGAGCGGGAGTGCCTACGAGCAGTACTTC. Translated: CASSLGVSGSGSAYEQYF.

This clonotype appeared many times. The chain recombines TRBV7-3 with TRBJ2-7; weak D call: TRBD2 (6 bases). CDR3 length equals 16 residues. The germline CDR1 and CDR2 sequences are SGHTA and FQGTGA. Deletions cut 3 bases from V and 2 bases from J, with 17 bases between. CDR3 DNA: TGTGCCAGCAGCTTCAGACGCCGGGGGAAACCCTACGAGCAGTACTTC. It encodes CASSFRRRGKPYEQYF.

This clonotype was found many times. CDR3 protein: CASSGTSGGAVETQYF. CDR3 bases: TGTGCCAGCAGCGGGACTAGCGGGGGGGCCGTTGAGACCCAGTACTTC. This rearrangement joins TRBV9 to TRBJ2-5, with 15 nucleotides matching TRBD2. The CDR3 runs to 16 residues. V dropped 3 bases and J dropped 5; count of bases not matched to a gene: 5. CDR1 and CDR2 from the germline V gene are SGDLS and YYNGEE.

The gene calls are TRBV6-2 or TRBV6-3 and TRBJ1-5; unclear D gene. There are 12 residues in the CDR3. V shed 2 bases and J shed 5 bases, with 4 bases lying between them. Germline CDR1 MNHEY, CDR2 SVGEGT. DNA for the CDR3: TGTGCCAGCAGTTACCCACATCAGCCCCAGCATTTT. Protein product: CASSYPHQPQHF.

This clonotype was seen a few times. The chain has TRBV20-1 and TRBJ2-5; 11 bases are shared with TRBD1. This CDR3 contains 16 residues. Germline V gene data show CDR1 as DFQATT and CDR2 as SNEGSKA (reference sequence). Trimming cost V 2 bases and J 4 bases; bases outside gene matches: 9. The CDR3 nucleotides read TGCAGTGCTAGATGGCTAGCGGGACAGGGGGGAGAGACCCAGTACTTC. As protein: CSARWLAGQGGETQYF.

This clonotype has just a few counts. J is TRBJ2-1 and V is TRBV7-8; perhaps TRBD2 as D (6 bases). CDR1 is SGHVS, CDR2 FQNEAQ, per germline. The CDR3 spans 16 residues. Deletions cut 7 bases from V and 8 bases from J, with 24 bases between. The CDR3 is CASISIGGIRSDEQFF. CDR3 bases: TGTGCCAGCATATCCATTGGCGGGATTAGATCGGATGAGCAGTTCTTC.

This clonotype was observed a few times. CDR3: CATSDDGTSGRRREETQYF. The CDR3 nucleotides read TGTGCCACCAGTGACGATGGGACTAGCGGGAGGAGGCGCGAAGAGACCCAGTACTTC. The V call is TRBV24-1, the J call TRBJ2-5; 15 bases fit TRBD2. With 4 bases clipped from V and 3 bases from J, the junction kept 11 bases outside the gene matches. The CDR3 spans 19 residues. Germline lookup yields CDR1 KGHDR and CDR2 SFDVKD.

This rearrangement joins TRBV9 to TRBJ1-5; no definite D call. Germline-derived CDR1 and CDR2 are SGDLS and YYNGEE. The CDR3 is 15 amino acids. The ends were cut back, 2 bases at V and 1 base at J, with 10 bases in the middle. The CDR3 is CASSVGFSSNQPQHF. CDR3 DNA sequence: TGTGCCAGCAGCGTTGGGTTTTCGAGCAATCAGCCCCAGCATTTT.

This clonotype was detected only a few times. The chain couples TRBV20-1 to TRBJ2-3; possible D gene TRBD1, 5 bases. The V end lost 5 bases, the J end lost 1 base, and 16 bases lay between the germline ends. Germline CDR1 is DFQATT and CDR2 is SNEGSKA (reference sequence). The CDR3 has 15 residues. CDR3 DNA sequence: TGCAGTGCTGAAAGAGGCGGCAGGGGCACAGATACGCAGTATTTT. Protein sequence: CSAERGGRGTDTQYF.

The V gene is TRBV4-3, the J gene TRBJ1-5; D is possibly TRBD1 (6 bases). Germline loops: CDR1 LGHNA, CDR2 YSLEER. The V and J ends lost 0 bases and 5 bases respectively, with 14 bases between them. The CDR3 totals 16 residues. CDR3 protein: CASSQDLWDTYQPQHF. The CDR3 coding sequence is TGCGCCAGCAGCCAAGATTTGTGGGACACATATCAGCCCCAGCATTTT.

A remark on this clonotype: The junction departs from the called germline gene at one end, perhaps through a read error. V is TRBV7-2 and J is TRBJ2-1; 14 bases line up with TRBD2. This CDR3 is 20 amino acids long. Germline V lookup: CDR1 SGHTA, CDR2 FQGNSA. For the CDR3, the DNA is TGTGCCAGCCGCTTGAAGGGGACTAGCGGGAGAAGGGCCGGGATCAATGAGCAGTTCTTC. Translated: CASRLKGTSGRRAGINEQFF.

This chain uses TRBV19 with TRBJ2-1, with D unresolved. Per the germline V gene, CDR1 is LNHDA and CDR2 is SQIVND (reference sequence). The CDR3 sequence is 15 residues long. V was pared by 7 bases and J by 0 bases, with 13 bases between. CDR3 amino acids: CASNAVASSYNEQFF. CDR3 nucleotides: TGTGCCAGTAACGCGGTCGCGAGCTCCTACAATGAGCAGTTCTTC.